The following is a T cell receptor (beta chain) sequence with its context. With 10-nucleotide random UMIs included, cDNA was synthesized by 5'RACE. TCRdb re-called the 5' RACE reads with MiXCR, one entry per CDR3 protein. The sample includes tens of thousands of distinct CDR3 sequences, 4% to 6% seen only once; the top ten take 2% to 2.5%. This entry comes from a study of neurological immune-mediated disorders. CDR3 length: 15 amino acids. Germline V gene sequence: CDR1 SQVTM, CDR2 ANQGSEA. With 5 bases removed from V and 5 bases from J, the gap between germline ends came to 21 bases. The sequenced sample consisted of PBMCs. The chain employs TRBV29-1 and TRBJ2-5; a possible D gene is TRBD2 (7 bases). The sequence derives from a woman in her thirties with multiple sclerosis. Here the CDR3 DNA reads TGCAGCGTTCATGGGTTCGGGGGGCGGCGTGAGACCCAGTACTTC. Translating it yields CSVHGFGGRRETQYF.